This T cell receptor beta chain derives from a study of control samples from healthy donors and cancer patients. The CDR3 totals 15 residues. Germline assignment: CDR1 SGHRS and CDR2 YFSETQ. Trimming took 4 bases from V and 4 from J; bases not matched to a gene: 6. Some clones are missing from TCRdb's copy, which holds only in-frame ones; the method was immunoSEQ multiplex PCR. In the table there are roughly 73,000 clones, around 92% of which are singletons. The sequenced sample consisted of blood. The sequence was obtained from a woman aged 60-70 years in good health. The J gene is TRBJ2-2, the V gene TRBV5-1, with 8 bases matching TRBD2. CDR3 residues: CASSPGTRSTGELFF. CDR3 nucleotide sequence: TGCGCCAGCAGCCCCGGGACTAGATCCACCGGGGAGCTGTTTTTT.